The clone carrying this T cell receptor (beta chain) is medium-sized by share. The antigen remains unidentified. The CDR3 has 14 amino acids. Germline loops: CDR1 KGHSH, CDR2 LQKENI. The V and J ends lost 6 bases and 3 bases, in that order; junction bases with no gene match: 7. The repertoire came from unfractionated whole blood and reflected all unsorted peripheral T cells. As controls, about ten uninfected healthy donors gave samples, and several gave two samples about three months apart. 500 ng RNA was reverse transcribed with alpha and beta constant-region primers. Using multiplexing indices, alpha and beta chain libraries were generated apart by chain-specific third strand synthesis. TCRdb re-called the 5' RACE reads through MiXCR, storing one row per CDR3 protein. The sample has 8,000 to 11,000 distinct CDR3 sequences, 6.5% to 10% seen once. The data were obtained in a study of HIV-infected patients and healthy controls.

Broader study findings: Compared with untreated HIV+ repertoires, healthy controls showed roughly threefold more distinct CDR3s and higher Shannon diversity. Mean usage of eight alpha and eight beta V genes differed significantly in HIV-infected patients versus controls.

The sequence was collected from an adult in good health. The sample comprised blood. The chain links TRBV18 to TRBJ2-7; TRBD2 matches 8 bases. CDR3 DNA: TGTGCCAGCTCGGCCAGCGGGGGACTCTACGAGCAGTACTTC. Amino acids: CASSASGGLYEQYF.